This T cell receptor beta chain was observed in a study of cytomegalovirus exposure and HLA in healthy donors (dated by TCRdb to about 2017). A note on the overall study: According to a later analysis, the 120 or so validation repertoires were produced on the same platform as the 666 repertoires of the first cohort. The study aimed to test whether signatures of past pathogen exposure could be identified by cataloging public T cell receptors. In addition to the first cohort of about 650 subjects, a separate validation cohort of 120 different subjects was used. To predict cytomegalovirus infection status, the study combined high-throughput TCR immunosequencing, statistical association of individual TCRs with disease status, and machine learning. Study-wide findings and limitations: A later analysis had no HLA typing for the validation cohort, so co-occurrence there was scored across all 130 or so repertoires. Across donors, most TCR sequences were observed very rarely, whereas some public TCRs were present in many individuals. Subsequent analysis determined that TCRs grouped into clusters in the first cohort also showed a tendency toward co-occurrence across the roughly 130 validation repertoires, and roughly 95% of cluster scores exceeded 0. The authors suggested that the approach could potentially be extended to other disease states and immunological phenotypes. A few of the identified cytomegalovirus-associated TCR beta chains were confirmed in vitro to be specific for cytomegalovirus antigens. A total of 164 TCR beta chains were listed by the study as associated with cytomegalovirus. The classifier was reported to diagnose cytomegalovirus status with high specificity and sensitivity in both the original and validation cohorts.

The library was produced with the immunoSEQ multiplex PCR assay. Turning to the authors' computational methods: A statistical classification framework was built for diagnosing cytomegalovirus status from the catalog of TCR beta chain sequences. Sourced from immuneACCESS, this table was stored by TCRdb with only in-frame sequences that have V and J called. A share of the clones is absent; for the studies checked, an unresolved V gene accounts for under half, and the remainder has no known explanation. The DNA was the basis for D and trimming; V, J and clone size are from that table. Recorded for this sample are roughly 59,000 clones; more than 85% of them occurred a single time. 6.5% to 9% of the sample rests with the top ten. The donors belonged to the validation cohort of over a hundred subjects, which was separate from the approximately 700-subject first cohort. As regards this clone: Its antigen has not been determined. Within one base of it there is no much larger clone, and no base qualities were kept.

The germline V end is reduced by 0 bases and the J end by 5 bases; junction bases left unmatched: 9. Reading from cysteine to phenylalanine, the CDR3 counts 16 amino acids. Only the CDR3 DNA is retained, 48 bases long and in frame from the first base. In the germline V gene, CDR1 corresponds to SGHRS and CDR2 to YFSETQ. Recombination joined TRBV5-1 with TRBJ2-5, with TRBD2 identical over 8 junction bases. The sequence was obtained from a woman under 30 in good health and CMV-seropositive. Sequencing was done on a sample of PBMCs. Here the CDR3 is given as CASSLGGTRLWETQYF. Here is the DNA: TGCGCCAGCAGCTTGGGCGGGACTAGGTTATGGGAGACCCAGTACTTC.